Listed below are T cell receptor beta chains from one sample, sequenced in a study of T cells in Graves' hyperthyroidism and ophthalmopathy. TCRdb independently ran MiXCR on the multiplex PCR reads; one entry per CDR3 protein. The sample has roughly 300,000 distinct CDR3 sequences; around a sixth are singletons. Sequences were obtained from blood. Receptors were obtained from a woman in her forties or fifties with Graves' hyperthyroidism. Both conserved end residues are part of each CDR3. Each record gives: V gene, J gene, D gene, clone size, CDR3 DNA, CDR3 protein. D genes are given only for firm matches. Rows give clone size only sometimes, using once, few, many, or a class for an expanded clone.

TRBV19	TRBJ1-1	-	-	TGTGCCAGTAGTTCGTCCGGTAACACTGAAGCTTTCTTT	CASSSSGNTEAFF
TRBV12-3/TRBV12-4	TRBJ2-1	TRBD2	-	TGTGCCAGCAGTGTCTTAGCGGGAGAGTCCGCGGGAGAGCAGTTCTTC	CASSVLAGESAGEQFF
TRBV18	TRBJ2-1	TRBD1	few	TGTGCCAGCTCACCCCCAACCGCAGGGGGCAATGAGCAGTTCTTC	CASSPPTAGGNEQFF
TRBV28	TRBJ2-2	-	-	TGTGCCAGCAGTTTAAAGGGGGGCGGCACCGGGGAGCTGTTTTTT	CASSLKGGGTGELFF
TRBV6-2/TRBV6-3	TRBJ2-3	TRBD2	few	TGTGCCAGCAGTCAACTCGGGACTAGCGAACCTAGACAGTATTTT	CASSQLGTSEPRQYF
TRBV27	TRBJ2-3	-	many	TGTGCCAGCTCCGGAAGCGGCAGATTATTAGATACGCAGTATTTT	CASSGSGRLLDTQYF
TRBV2	TRBJ2-2	-	many	TGTGCCAGCAGTCAGGGACTCTCGAACACCGGGGAGCTGTTTTTT	CASSQGLSNTGELFF
TRBV10-3	TRBJ2-1	TRBD1	-	TGTGCCATCAGCATGACAGGGGCCAATGAGCAGTTCTTC	CAISMTGANEQFF
TRBV5-4	TRBJ2-5	TRBD2	few	TGTGCCAGCAGCACCCATAGCGGGGCTCTTCTACAGTACTTC	CASSTHSGALLQYF
TRBV3-1	TRBJ2-3	-	many	TGTGCCACCCTGCGGGGCGATACGCAGTATTTT	CATLRGDTQYF
TRBV2	TRBJ1-2	-	few	TGTGCCAGCACTGGGATCGGCTATGGCTACACCTTC	CASTGIGYGYTF
TRBV10-3	TRBJ1-2	-	few	TGTGCCATCACCGGTGGGGGGGATGGCTACACCTTC	CAITGGGDGYTF
TRBV6-1	TRBJ1-6	-	-	TGTGCCAGTATGAGCTCCTATAATTCACCCCTCCACTTT	CASMSSYNSPLHF
TRBV5-1	TRBJ2-2	TRBD2	many	TGCGCCAGCAGCTTGGAACTAGCGGGGAACACCGGGGAGCTGTTTTTT	CASSLELAGNTGELFF
TRBV10-3	TRBJ2-3	-	many	TGTGCCATCAAGGAGGGGGAGGGGGATACGCAGTATTTT	CAIKEGEGDTQYF
TRBV12-3/TRBV12-4	TRBJ1-5	-	many	TGTGCCAGCAGGGGGACCGCGAATCAGCCCCAGCATTTT	CASRGTANQPQHF
TRBV3-1	TRBJ1-2	-	-	TGTGCCAGCAGCCTAGAGATTTCGGGCTATGGCTACACCTTC	CASSLEISGYGYTF
TRBV30	TRBJ2-7	TRBD1	-	TGTGCCTGGAACAGGGACAGGGGCTCCTACGAGCAGTACTTC	CAWNRDRGSYEQYF
TRBV9	TRBJ1-2	TRBD1	-	TGTGCCAGCAGCGCCGACCGACAGGGAAAACTATCTAACTATGGCTACACCTTC	CASSADRQGKLSNYGYTF
TRBV20-1	TRBJ2-7	TRBD1	many	TGCAGTGCTACCGATATCGGACAGGGGTATTTTGTTACCCCCTACGAGCAGTACTTC	CSATDIGQGYFVTPYEQYF
TRBV27	TRBJ2-7	TRBD1	-	TGTGCCAGCAGTTTGGGGACAGGGGGCGACTACGAGCAGTACTTC	CASSLGTGGDYEQYF
TRBV5-1	TRBJ2-5	-	many	TGCGCCAGCAGCTTGTCGGAGAGAGAGACCCAGTACTTC	CASSLSERETQYF
TRBV30	TRBJ2-3	-	many	TGTGCCTGGAACGGGCGGGATTCCACAGATACGCAGTATTTT	CAWNGRDSTDTQYF
TRBV10-3	TRBJ2-2	TRBD2	once	TGTGCCATCAGGAGCGGGACGAACACCGGGGAGCTGTTTTTT	CAIRSGTNTGELFF
TRBV5-1	TRBJ2-5	TRBD2	many	TGCGCCAGCAGCTTCGGGACTAGCGGGATAGAGACCCAGTACTTC	CASSFGTSGIETQYF
TRBV10-3	TRBJ2-2	TRBD1	few	TGTGCCATCAGGAAGGGACAGGGAATGAACACCGGGGAGCTGTTTTTT	CAIRKGQGMNTGELFF
TRBV20-1	TRBJ1-3	-	-	TGCAGTGCTAGAGAAAGACCCTCTACTGGAAACACCATATATTTT	CSARERPSTGNTIYF
TRBV5-5	TRBJ2-3	TRBD1	few	TGTGCCAGCAGCTTCCGACAGGGGGATACGCAGTATTTT	CASSFRQGDTQYF
TRBV5-8	TRBJ1-1	-	many	TGTGCCAGCAGCCCCCCAAGCAGGAACACTGAAGCTTTCTTT	CASSPPSRNTEAFF
TRBV5-5	TRBJ2-1	-	few	TGTGCCAGCAGCCGAGCGGACTCCTCCTACAATGAGCAGTTCTTC	CASSRADSSYNEQFF
TRBV6-1	TRBJ1-2	TRBD1	many	TGTGCCAGCATGGGACAGGGGCTTGGCTACACCTTC	CASMGQGLGYTF